This T cell receptor beta chain was recovered during a study of cytomegalovirus exposure and HLA in healthy donors. Study details: Earlier results showed roughly 120 million unique TCR beta sequences derived from approximately 170 million T cells. When 350 to 400 donors were genotyped, roughly 82% of them were found to fall in the Caucasian-associated ancestry cluster.

Broader study findings: TCR beta sequences reportedly predicted most subjects' HLA-A and HLA-B alleles accurately.

As for this clone: As yet, its antigen is unknown.

The PCR had 60 Vbeta and 13 Jbeta primers. Here immunoSEQ multiplex PCR was the method, and the copy in TCRdb shows in-frame clones only, minus some. The sample contains roughly 100,000 clones, over 75% of which appear only once. Sequencing was done on a sample of PBMCs. This clonotype was obtained from a man under 40 in good health and CMV-seropositive.

The CDR3 DNA follows: TGTGCCAGTAGTATAGATGAGGAAAATCAGCCCCAGCATTTT. As protein: CASSIDEENQPQHF. The J gene is TRBJ1-5, the V gene TRBV19; D unclear. V was cut by 0 bases and J by 4 bases, with 7 bases left in between. Germline V gene data show CDR1 as LNHDA and CDR2 as SQIVND (reference sequence). The CDR3 has 14 amino acids.